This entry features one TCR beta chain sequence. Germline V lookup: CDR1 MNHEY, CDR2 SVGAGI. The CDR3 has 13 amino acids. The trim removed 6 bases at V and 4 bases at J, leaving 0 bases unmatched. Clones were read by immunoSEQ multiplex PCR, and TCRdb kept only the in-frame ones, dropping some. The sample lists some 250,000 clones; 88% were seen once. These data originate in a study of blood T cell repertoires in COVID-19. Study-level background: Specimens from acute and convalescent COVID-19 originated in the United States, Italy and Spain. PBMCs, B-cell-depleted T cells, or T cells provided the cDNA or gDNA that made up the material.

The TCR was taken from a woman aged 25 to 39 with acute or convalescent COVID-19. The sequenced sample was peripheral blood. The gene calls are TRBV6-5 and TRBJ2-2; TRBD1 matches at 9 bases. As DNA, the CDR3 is TGTGCCAGCAGGACAGGGGGCACCGGGGAGCTGTTTTTT. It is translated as CASRTGGTGELFF.